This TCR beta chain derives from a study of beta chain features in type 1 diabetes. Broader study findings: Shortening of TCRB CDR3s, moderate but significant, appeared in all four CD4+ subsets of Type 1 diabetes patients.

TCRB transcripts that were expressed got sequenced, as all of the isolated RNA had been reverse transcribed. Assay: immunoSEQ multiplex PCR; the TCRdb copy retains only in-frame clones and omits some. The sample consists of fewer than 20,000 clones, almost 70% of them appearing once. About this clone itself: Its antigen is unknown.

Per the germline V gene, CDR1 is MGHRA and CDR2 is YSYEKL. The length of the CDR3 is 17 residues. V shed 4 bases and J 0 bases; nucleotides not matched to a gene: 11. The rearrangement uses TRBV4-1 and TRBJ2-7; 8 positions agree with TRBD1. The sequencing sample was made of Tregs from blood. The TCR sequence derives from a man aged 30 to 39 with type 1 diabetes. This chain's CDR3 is CASSPRQGAESSYEQYF. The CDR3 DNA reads TGCGCCAGCAGCCCACGGCAGGGGGCTGAGAGCTCCTACGAGCAGTACTTC.